These T cell receptor beta chains were read from a single sample in a study of T cells in Graves' hyperthyroidism and ophthalmopathy. TCRdb used MiXCR to reprocess the multiplex PCR reads, holding one entry per CDR3 protein. The table includes fewer than 550,000 distinct CDR3 sequences, more than 15% detected once. The sequenced material came from blood. The receptors were gathered from a woman aged 18-29 years with Graves' hyperthyroidism. Each CDR3 is given with its conserved first and last residue. A D gene is named only where the DNA matches it firmly. Not every row has a clone size; where given, it reads once, few, many or a size class.

d_call	v_call	clone_size	j_call	cdr3_aa	cdr3_nt
-	TRBV28	many	TRBJ1-2	CALEGGPYGYTF	TGTGCCTTAGAGGGGGGGCCCTATGGCTACACCTTC
TRBD1	TRBV10-3	many	TRBJ2-7	CAISGTGSYEQYF	TGTGCCATCAGCGGGACAGGGAGCTACGAGCAGTACTTC
TRBD2	TRBV20-1	many	TRBJ2-1	CSALGLAWNNEQFF	TGCAGTGCTCTAGGACTAGCGTGGAACAATGAGCAGTTCTTC
-	TRBV16	once	TRBJ1-5	CASSQTRVNPPQHF	TGTGCCAGCAGCCAAACCAGGGTCAACCCGCCCCAGCATTTT
-	TRBV7-9	few	TRBJ1-3	CASSLGPWSSGNTIYF	TGTGCCAGCAGCTTAGGTCCTTGGTCCTCTGGAAACACCATATATTTT
-	TRBV7-3	few	TRBJ2-3	CASRAGSGDTQYF	TGTGCCAGCAGGGCAGGGTCGGGAGATACGCAGTATTTT
TRBD1	TRBV10-3	few	TRBJ2-3	CATRDRVTDTQYF	TGTGCCACGAGGGACAGGGTAACAGATACGCAGTATTTT
TRBD2	TRBV10-2	many	TRBJ2-1	CASRTSGGEQFF	TGCGCCAGCCGGACTAGCGGGGGGGAGCAGTTCTTC
-	TRBV2	-	TRBJ1-5	CASGRGYNQPQHF	TGTGCCAGCGGGAGGGGCTACAATCAGCCCCAGCATTTT
TRBD2	TRBV20-1	few	TRBJ2-2	CSAPSSGGDTGELFF	TGCAGTGCTCCTTCTAGCGGGGGTGACACCGGGGAGCTGTTTTTT
TRBD1	TRBV27	-	TRBJ2-7	CASSGTGTGSYEQYF	TGTGCCAGCAGTGGTACCGGGACAGGCTCCTACGAGCAGTACTTC
-	TRBV9	many	TRBJ2-3	CASSVAAGPNTDTQYF	TGTGCCAGCAGCGTAGCGGCAGGGCCCAACACAGATACGCAGTATTTT
-	TRBV11-2	-	TRBJ2-6	CASSFMRGSAGSGANVLTF	TGTGCCAGCAGCTTCATGAGGGGGTCTGCGGGCTCTGGGGCCAACGTCCTGACTTTC
TRBD1	TRBV9	-	TRBJ1-2	CASSGGGQLYGYTF	TGTGCCAGCAGCGGAGGGGGACAGTTGTATGGCTACACCTTC
TRBD1	TRBV11-2	many	TRBJ2-7	CASSLAAYGQGAYEQYF	TGTGCCAGCAGCTTAGCCGCCTACGGACAGGGCGCCTACGAGCAGTACTTC
TRBD2	TRBV20-1	few	TRBJ2-7	CSARPGLVYEQYF	TGCAGTGCTAGACCGGGACTAGTTTACGAGCAGTACTTC
TRBD2	TRBV2	-	TRBJ2-7	CASTYAGAYEQYF	TGTGCCAGCACGTATGCGGGGGCCTACGAGCAGTACTTC
-	TRBV2	many	TRBJ2-7	CASSDGAAYEQYF	TGTGCCAGCAGTGATGGTGCAGCCTACGAGCAGTACTTC
TRBD1	TRBV28	many	TRBJ2-7	CASRPPTGVKTYEQYF	TGTGCCAGCAGGCCTCCGACAGGGGTCAAAACCTACGAGCAGTACTTC
-	TRBV18	many	TRBJ1-1	CASSPSRTNTEAFF	TGTGCCAGCTCACCTTCCCGGACGAACACTGAAGCTTTCTTT
-	TRBV11-1	many	TRBJ2-7	CASSLGTVDSYEQYF	TGTGCCAGCAGCTTAGGTACAGTCGACTCCTACGAGCAGTACTTC
-	TRBV27	many	TRBJ1-6	CASSPGTPSKNSPLHF	TGTGCCAGCAGCCCCGGGACACCGAGCAAAAATTCACCCCTCCACTTT
TRBD1	TRBV6-1	few	TRBJ1-2	CASSGGTVLYGYTF	TGTGCCAGCAGTGGCGGGACAGTACTCTATGGCTACACCTTC
TRBD2	TRBV20-1	once	TRBJ2-1	CSAGTSAYNEQFF	TGCAGTGCCGGGACTAGCGCTTACAATGAGCAGTTCTTC
-	TRBV7-2	few	TRBJ1-2	CASSLVPRGSGYTF	TGTGCCAGCAGCTTAGTTCCCAGGGGATCTGGCTACACCTTC
-	TRBV2	many	TRBJ2-7	CASRMEYSSYEQYF	TGTGCCAGCAGGATGGAGTATAGCTCCTACGAGCAGTACTTC
-	TRBV20-1	-	TRBJ2-7	CSARPSHEQYF	TGCAGTGCGAGACCTTCCCACGAGCAGTACTTC
-	TRBV19	few	TRBJ1-3	CASSLGTSGNTIYF	TGTGCCAGTAGTCTCGGGACCTCTGGAAACACCATATATTTT
TRBD2	TRBV12-3/TRBV12-4	few	TRBJ2-1	CASSLEGLAGGEQFF	TGTGCCAGCAGTTTAGAGGGACTAGCGGGAGGGGAGCAGTTCTTC
-	TRBV10-3	-	TRBJ1-5	CAISDEVLQPQHF	TGTGCCATCAGTGATGAGGTTTTGCAGCCCCAGCATTTT
-	TRBV5-1	many	TRBJ2-7	CASSLAGAGYEQYF	TGCGCCAGCAGCTTGGCGGGGGCAGGCTACGAGCAGTACTTC